This T cell receptor beta chain originates from a study of sequential checkpoint blockade in melanoma. Study summary: Each arm's sequence ended with maintenance nivolumab.

Method: immunoSEQ multiplex PCR; TCRdb's copy keeps in-frame clones and lacks some. The sample lists 20,000 or so clones, just under 75% occurring once. This CDR3 is built from 14 residues. Germline V lookup: CDR1 PRHDT, CDR2 FYEKMQ (reference sequence). The V and J ends lost 4 bases and 0 bases respectively, with 7 bases between them. Stated treatment: randomized to nivolumab then ipilimumab (arm A) or the reverse (arm B). DNA-damaging chemotherapy had not been given to any patient beforehand. Live CD3+CD8+ CD19− CD56− cells were sorted from PBMCs. The rearrangement uses TRBV13 and TRBJ1-3; D is ambiguous. Sequencing used CD8+ T cells sorted from blood (inferred from file names), obtained from a patient given nivolumab and ipilimumab in sequence. The sequence was collected from a human donor with melanoma. This CDR3 is CASSSTDSGNTIYF. The CDR3 DNA sequence: TGTGCCAGCAGCTCCACAGACTCTGGAAACACCATATATTTT. Based on the CDR3 plus reference TRBV13 and TRBJ1-3, the full variable domain is AAGVIQSPRHLIKEKRETATLKCYPIPRHDTVYWYQQGPGQDPQFLISFYEKMQSDKGSIPDRFSAQQFSDYHSELNMSSLELGDSALYFCASSSTDSGNTIYFGEGSWLTVV.